This TCR beta chain was observed in a study of cytotoxic CD8 clonotypes in ibrutinib-treated CLL. Across the whole study: Samples yielded averages of 255,043 productive templates and tens of thousands of productive rearrangements.

Whole-study findings and limits: Sustained-remission and progressing patients' sampling times differed. Before falling back toward baseline at progression, clonality had risen at the time of ibrutinib response.

Sequenced by immunoSEQ multiplex PCR; TCRdb stores in-frame clones only, minus some. The data show 150,000 to 200,000 clones, approximately 91% seen once. About this clone: The antigen remains undetermined.

Germline CDR1 reads SGHDT; CDR2 reads YYEEEE. CDR3 length: 17 amino acids. The ends lost 2 bases at V and 2 bases at J; junction bases unmatched: 11. The source is a human donor with chronic lymphocytic leukemia. This chain joins TRBV5-6 and TRBJ2-7, with 9 bases aligning to TRBD2. Material: PBMCs, obtained at disease progression, from a patient treated with ibrutinib. CDR3 in amino acids: CASSFHQGTSLPYEQYF. The CDR3 DNA follows: TGTGCCAGCAGCTTTCACCAGGGGACTAGCTTACCCTACGAGCAGTACTTC.